This T cell receptor beta chain was sequenced during a study of blood T cells in healthy people across ages. The CDR3 extends over 15 amino acids. The V gene's germline CDR1 is LGHNT and CDR2 FRNRAP. PCR was performed a second time for roughly 6 to 12 cycles using a sample-barcoded 5' primer and a J-beta primer mix. TCRdb independently ran MiXCR on the 5' RACE reads; one entry per CDR3 protein. The repertoire has 600,000 to 1,000,000 distinct CDR3 sequences, roughly 25% of them found once; the top ten carry more than 3%. PBMCs, at least 7 million per sample, were isolated. The same sample was also studied in work on T cells of mothers and their children.

Sequencing input: blood. The chain is built from TRBV12-5 and TRBJ2-5; D unclear. With the DNA end fitting TRBJ2-7 better, the J assignment may be wrong. The TCR originated in a boy younger than 18 in good health. CDR3 bases: TGTGCTAGTGGTTTTGGGCCGCCCCCTACTTACGAGCAGTACTTC. This gives the protein CASGFGPPPTYEQYF.